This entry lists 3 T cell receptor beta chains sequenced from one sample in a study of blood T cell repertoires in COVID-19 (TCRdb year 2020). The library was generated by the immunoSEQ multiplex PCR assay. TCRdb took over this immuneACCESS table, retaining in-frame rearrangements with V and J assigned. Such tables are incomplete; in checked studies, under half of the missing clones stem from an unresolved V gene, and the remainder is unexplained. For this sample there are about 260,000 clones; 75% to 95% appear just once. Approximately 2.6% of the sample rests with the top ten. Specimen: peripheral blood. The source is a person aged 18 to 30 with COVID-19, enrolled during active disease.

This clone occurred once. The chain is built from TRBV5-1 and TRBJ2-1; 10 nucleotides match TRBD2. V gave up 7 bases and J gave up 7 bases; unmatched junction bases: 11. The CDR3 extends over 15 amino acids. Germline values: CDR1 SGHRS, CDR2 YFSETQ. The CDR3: CASCPSGRGLNEQFF. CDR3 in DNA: TGCGCCAGCTGTCCGAGCGGGAGGGGTTTGAATGAGCAGTTCTTC.

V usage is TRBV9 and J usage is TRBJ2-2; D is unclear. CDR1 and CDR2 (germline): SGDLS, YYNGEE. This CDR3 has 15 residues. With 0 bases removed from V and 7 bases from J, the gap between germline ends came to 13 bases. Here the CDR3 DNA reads TGTGCCAGCAGCGTAGTGGAGCGCATGGGCGGGGAGCTGTTTTTT. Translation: CASSVVERMGGELFF.

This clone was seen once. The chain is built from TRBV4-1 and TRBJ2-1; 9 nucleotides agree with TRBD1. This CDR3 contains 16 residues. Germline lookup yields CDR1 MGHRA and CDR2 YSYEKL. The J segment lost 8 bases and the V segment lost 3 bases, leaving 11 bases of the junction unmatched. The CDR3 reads CASSQGDRGTLDEQFF. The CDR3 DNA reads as TGCGCCAGCAGCCAGGGAGACAGGGGGACCCTCGATGAGCAGTTCTTC.